The 28 T cell receptor beta chains listed next were all sequenced from one sample in a study of T cell changes during pregnancy in multiple sclerosis. Only in-frame clones appear in the TCRdb table, and some are missing; sequencing was by immunoSEQ multiplex PCR. The sample lists approximately 70,000 clones, around nine tenths seen once, with just under 2% in the top ten. The specimen comprised peripheral blood, sampled in the second trimester of pregnancy. Receptor source: a female donor with multiple sclerosis, enrolled in a pregnancy study.

This clone has just one count. The gene calls are TRBV5-6 and TRBJ2-3; 8 positions match TRBD2. CDR3 length equals 18 residues. Looked up from germline, CDR1 is SGHDT and CDR2 is YYEEEE. V lost 4 bases, J lost 0 bases, and 13 bases stayed unmatched. The CDR3 DNA is TGTGCCAGCAGCCTCGGCCTAGCGGGTCCTTCTAGCACAGATACGCAGTATTTT. It specifies CASSLGLAGPSSTDTQYF. The whole variable domain, remainder taken from reference TRBV5-6 and TRBJ2-3, is DAGVTQSPTHLIKTRGQQVTLRCSPKSGHDTVSWYQQALGQGPQFIFQYYEEEERQRGNFPDRFSGHQFPNYSSELNVNALLLGDSALYLCASSLGLAGPSSTDTQYFGPGTRLTVL.

The chain has TRBV28 and TRBJ2-1; TRBD2 matches 7 bases. Germline V gives CDR1 MDHEN, CDR2 SYDVKM. The CDR3 spans 14 residues. Trimming took 8 bases from V and 2 from J; bases not matched to a gene: 6. The CDR3 here is CASRGGGTYNEQFF. DNA for the CDR3: TGTGCCAGCCGTGGGGGGGGGACCTACAATGAGCAGTTCTTC.

This sequence joins TRBV28 and TRBJ2-1, with TRBD2 identical over 13 bases. CDR1 MDHEN and CDR2 SYDVKM come from the germline V gene. Germline trimming cut 6 bases from V and 9 bases from J; bases unmatched to any gene: 5. This CDR3 is 14 amino acids long. CDR3: CASRGTSGTFEQFF. In nucleotides, the CDR3 is TGTGCCAGCAGGGGGACTAGCGGGACGTTTGAGCAGTTCTTC. The full variable domain, its missing parts supplied by reference TRBV28 and TRBJ2-1, is DVKVTQSSRYLVKRTGEKVFLECVQDMDHENMFWYRQDPGLGLRLIYFSYDVKMKEKGDIPEGYSVSREKKERFSLILESASTNQTSMYLCASRGTSGTFEQFFGPGTRLTVL.

The chain links TRBV28 to TRBJ2-2; possibly TRBD1 for D (5 bases). V lost 6 bases and J 3 bases, leaving 17 bases between the germline ends. This CDR3 comprises 16 residues. Looked up from germline, CDR1 is MDHEN and CDR2 is SYDVKM. CDR3 in amino acids: CASSPRAFVDTGELFF. Here the CDR3 DNA reads TGTGCCAGCAGCCCCAGGGCTTTCGTGGACACCGGGGAGCTGTTTTTT.

V and J are TRBV4-1 and TRBJ2-3, with TRBD2 matching over 9 bases. CDR1 is MGHRA and CDR2 is YSYEKL in the germline V gene. Trimming cost V 3 bases and J 5 bases; bases outside gene matches: 6. The CDR3 is made up of 15 amino acids. The chain's CDR3 is CASSHLAGAVDTQYF. The CDR3 DNA reads as TGCGCCAGCAGCCACTTAGCGGGAGCTGTAGATACGCAGTATTTT.

This sequence joins TRBV5-6 and TRBJ2-7; TRBD1 matches at 7 bases. Germline CDR1 and CDR2: SGHDT and YYEEEE. CDR3 length: 15 residues. J gave up 5 bases and V 4 bases, and 12 bases lay outside the gene matches. The CDR3 sequence is CASSGDTGTDHEQYF. CDR3 nucleotides: TGTGCCAGCAGCGGCGACACCGGGACAGACCACGAGCAGTACTTC.

This chain connects TRBV19 to TRBJ1-5; no reliable D call. CDR1 and CDR2 from the germline V gene are LNHDA and SQIVND (reference sequence). Trimming took 8 bases from V and 4 from J, leaving 24 bases between them. The CDR3 consists of 17 residues. CDR3 sequence (DNA): TGTGCCAGTCGCCCGGCGGCCATCCTAAATGGGAATCAGCCCCAGCATTTT. It codes for CASRPAAILNGNQPQHF.

The chain couples TRBV18 to TRBJ2-3, with 11 bases identical to TRBD2. Germline CDR1 and CDR2: KGHSH and LQKENI. The length of the CDR3 is 17 residues. The junction had 10 bases not matched to a gene; V was cut back by 3 bases and J by 5 bases. In DNA, the CDR3 is TGTGCCAGCTCACCGCTCCCCGGGACTAGCGGAAGAGATACGCAGTATTTT. Translation: CASSPLPGTSGRDTQYF.

This CDR3 is CASSLMARGQGGTEAFF. CDR3 sequence (DNA): TGTGCCAGCAGCTTAATGGCGAGGGGACAGGGCGGGACTGAAGCTTTCTTT. The chain couples TRBV7-3 to TRBJ1-1; 9 bases are shared with TRBD1. V lost 1 base and J lost 5; bases outside the gene matches: 11. Per the germline V gene, CDR1 is SGHTA and CDR2 is FQGTGA. This CDR3 has 17 amino acids.

V and J are TRBV6-6 and TRBJ1-6, with unresolved D. The CDR3 is 13 amino acids. The V end lost 6 bases, the J end lost 11 bases, and 14 bases lay between the germline ends. Germline loops: CDR1 MNHNY, CDR2 SVGAGI (reference sequence). In DNA, the CDR3 is TGTGCCAGCAGGCAACTTAGTGAGACACCCCTCCACTTT. Translating gives CASRQLSETPLHF.

The chain couples TRBV9 to TRBJ1-1; D is unclear. Germline CDR1 is SGDLS and CDR2 is YYNGEE. With 1 base removed from V and 0 bases from J, the gap between germline ends came to 7 bases. The CDR3 is 14 residues long. CDR3 amino acids: CASSVTGMNTEAFF. Here the CDR3 DNA reads TGTGCCAGCAGCGTAACGGGGATGAACACTGAAGCTTTCTTT.

The chain has TRBV6-1 and TRBJ2-1, with D possibly being TRBD2 (6 bases). V lost 6 bases to trimming and J lost 0 bases, with 12 bases between them. The CDR3 has 15 residues. Per germline, CDR1 MNHNS and CDR2 SASEGT. The CDR3 nucleotides read TGTGCCAGCAGGAAAGGGGACTCCTCCTACAATGAGCAGTTCTTC. It translates to CASRKGDSSYNEQFF.

The V call is TRBV19, the J call TRBJ1-1; no reliable D call. The V end was cut by 4 bases, the J end by 1 base, with 7 bases between. This CDR3 comprises 13 residues. Looked up from germline, CDR1 is LNHDA and CDR2 is SQIVND (reference sequence). CDR3 loop: CASSRRQNTEAFF. CDR3 DNA sequence: TGTGCCAGTAGTAGAAGACAGAACACTGAAGCTTTCTTT.

The chain combines TRBV5-1 with TRBJ1-5; a possible D gene is TRBD1 (6 bases). Germline V gives CDR1 SGHRS, CDR2 YFSETQ. The CDR3 consists of 15 residues. V lost 0 bases to trimming and J lost 6 bases, with 13 bases between them. The CDR3 sequence: CASSLDPGGGQPQHF. The CDR3 nucleotides read TGCGCCAGCAGCTTGGATCCTGGGGGCGGTCAGCCCCAGCATTTT.

V gene TRBV4-1 combines with J gene TRBJ1-1; D is ambiguous. There are 14 residues in the CDR3. Trimming shortened V by 5 bases and J by 3 bases, and 13 bases separated the two germline ends. CDR1 and CDR2 (germline): MGHRA, YSYEKL. CDR3 sequence: CASSGPRADTEAFF. CDR3 nucleotide sequence: TGCGCCAGCAGCGGGCCCCGAGCTGACACTGAAGCTTTCTTT.

The chain uses TRBV6-4 and TRBJ1-2; the D is unclear. Germline lookup yields CDR1 MRHNA and CDR2 SNTAGT. V shed 7 bases and J shed 3 bases, with 9 bases lying between them. The length of the CDR3 is 12 residues. CDR3 coding DNA: TGTGCCAGCAAAGACAACTACTATGGCTACACCTTC. Amino acid sequence: CASKDNYYGYTF.

This chain joins TRBV5-6 and TRBJ2-7; possibly TRBD1 for D (6 bases). V lost 1 base, J lost 3 bases, and 11 bases lay in between. Germline V gene data show CDR1 as SGHDT and CDR2 as YYEEEE. The CDR3 has 14 residues. CDR3 loop: CASSLPGEIYEQYF. As DNA, the CDR3 is TGTGCCAGCAGCTTGCCAGGGGAAATCTACGAGCAGTACTTC.

The genes are TRBV19 and TRBJ1-6; 7 bases map to TRBD1. The CDR3 has 14 residues. J gave up 8 bases and V 5 bases, and 6 bases lay outside the gene matches. Germline loops: CDR1 LNHDA, CDR2 SQIVND (reference sequence). The CDR3 sequence: CASSPTGLYSPLHF. CDR3 coding DNA: TGTGCCAGTAGTCCGACAGGGTTATATTCACCCCTCCACTTT.

This chain uses TRBV28 with TRBJ2-1; D is possibly TRBD1 (5 bases). This CDR3 has 12 amino acids. The germline V gene encodes CDR1 MDHEN and CDR2 SYDVKM. The V end was cut by 3 bases, the J end by 10 bases, with 10 bases between. CDR3: CASSLGPREQFF. In DNA, the CDR3 is TGTGCCAGCAGTTTGGGGCCTCGGGAGCAGTTCTTC.

The chain combines TRBV15 with TRBJ1-5; TRBD1 matches 8 bases. Germline lookup yields CDR1 LNHNV and CDR2 YYDKDF (reference sequence). V lost 5 bases to trimming and J lost 4 bases; unmatched junction nucleotides: 4. This CDR3 is 14 amino acids long. CDR3 sequence reads: CATSPHRGNQPQHF. CDR3 nucleotide sequence: TGTGCCACCAGCCCGCACAGGGGGAATCAGCCCCAGCATTTT.

This chain uses TRBV19 with TRBJ1-5, with 7 bases lining up with TRBD1. After removal of 3 bases from V and 3 bases from J, the junction contained 5 bases not matched to a gene. The CDR3 is 15 amino acids. Germline V lookup: CDR1 LNHDA, CDR2 SQIVND (reference sequence). In DNA, the CDR3 is TGTGCCAGTAGTATGACGGGACAGACCAATCAGCCCCAGCATTTT. Translation: CASSMTGQTNQPQHF.

This chain links TRBV6-5 with TRBJ1-3; D not certain. V was cut by 0 bases and J by 4 bases, with 10 bases left in between. The CDR3 is made up of 15 amino acids. Looked up from germline, CDR1 is MNHEY and CDR2 is SVGAGI. The CDR3 DNA is TGTGCCAGCAGTTACTCGATCACATCCGGAAACACCATATATTTT. This gives the protein CASSYSITSGNTIYF.

The chain uses TRBV5-1 and TRBJ1-4; D is unclear. Germline CDR1 reads SGHRS; CDR2 reads YFSETQ. The CDR3 consists of 15 residues. V gave up 3 bases and J gave up 2 bases, with 11 bases separating them. The chain's CDR3 is CASSSTVGTNEKLFF. DNA of the CDR3: TGCGCCAGCAGCTCCACGGTCGGGACTAATGAAAAACTGTTTTTT.

The V call is TRBV27, the J call TRBJ2-1, with 7 nucleotides matching TRBD2. The CDR3 consists of 18 residues. Trimming cost V 7 bases and J 0 bases; bases outside gene matches: 15. Germline V gives CDR1 MNHEY, CDR2 SMNVEV (reference sequence). The CDR3 sequence: CASTSVLAGVSSYNEQFF. CDR3 in DNA: TGTGCCAGCACATCGGTTTTGGCGGGAGTCTCCTCCTACAATGAGCAGTTCTTC.

CDR3 bases: TGCGCCAGCAGCCAATTCTCCCGGACAGGGAACACCGGGGAGCTGTTTTTT. This gives the protein CASSQFSRTGNTGELFF. J is TRBJ2-2 and V is TRBV4-1; 7 bases are shared with TRBD1. CDR1 is MGHRA, CDR2 YSYEKL, per germline. This CDR3 comprises 17 residues. The junction had 7 bases not matched to a gene; V was cut back by 2 bases and J by 1 base.

The chain combines TRBV7-3 with TRBJ2-1, with a weak D call TRBD2 (6 bases). This CDR3 comprises 17 residues. The germline gives CDR1 SGHTA, CDR2 FQGTGA. V was cut by 2 bases and J by 5 bases, with 19 bases left in between. DNA for the CDR3: TGTGCCAGCAGCTTAGGGGCAGGGAGGTCTGGGAACAATGAGCAGTTCTTC. Translated, it gives CASSLGAGRSGNNEQFF.

The chain is built from TRBV7-2 and TRBJ1-2, with D perhaps matching TRBD1 (5 bases). The CDR3 has 14 amino acids. Germline V gene sequence: CDR1 SGHTA, CDR2 FQGNSA. V lost 7 bases, J lost 8 bases, and 20 bases lay in between. The CDR3: CASTEAPWQGGYTF. The CDR3 nucleotides are TGTGCCAGCACCGAAGCCCCATGGCAGGGCGGCTACACCTTC.

The chain couples TRBV5-1 to TRBJ2-7, with 10 bases that match TRBD1. The germline V gene encodes CDR1 SGHRS and CDR2 YFSETQ. The CDR3 runs 18 residues. Trimming cost V 4 bases and J 3 bases; bases outside gene matches: 16. CDR3 nucleotide sequence: TGCGCCAGCAGCCCACGGCAGGGACAGGGGATAACGATCTACGAGCAGTACTTC. Its translation is CASSPRQGQGITIYEQYF.